This T cell receptor (beta chain) was captured by sequencing in a study of a mutant IDH1 vaccine in newly diagnosed glioma (dated by TCRdb to the early 2020s). Notes on the research overall: Patients were given eight vaccinations, in weeks 1, 3, 5, 7, 11, 15, 19 and 23, which matched visits V03 through V10. Vaccination started 4-6 weeks after radiotherapy alone, or was given together with temozolomide cycles in the groups whose treatment included chemotherapy. Of the roughly 31 treated patients, approximately 62% were male and 37.5% were female, and the mean age was 40.4 years. Before enrollment, most patients had been given radiochemotherapy with temozolomide as standard therapy, while the rest had received either radiotherapy alone or temozolomide alone. Six visits were used for peripheral blood collection: V03 (baseline), V05, V07, V10, V12 and V13. For exploratory analyses, longitudinal TCRB deep sequencing was carried out in around 26 treated patients wherever samples were available.

Study-wide findings and limitations: Immune responses induced by the vaccine were seen in roughly 92% of patients across multiple MHC alleles. According to the authors, sample limitations meant that analyses of patient blood samples could not be reproduced. Pseudoprogression appeared unrelated to alterations in the top peripheral T cell clonotypes detected by TCRB sequencing. Availability determined which PBMC samples were chosen for TCRB deep sequencing.

The time point label on this specimen signifies: week 5, during vaccination. Each vaccine dose was 300 ug of a 20-mer mutant IDH1 peptide in Montanide, given subcutaneously with topical imiquimod. Donors had newly diagnosed WHO grade 3 or 4 IDH1-mutant astrocytomas with loss of nuclear ATRX. The samples were drawn from NOA16, a multicentre, single-arm, open-label phase I trial in Germany that tested a mutant IDH1 peptide vaccine in humans for the first time. The DNeasy Blood and Tissue Kit was used to extract genomic DNA from EDTA blood for TCRB sequencing. About this clone: It has no known antigen specificity. No base qualities exist here, and no much larger clone lies one base off it.

The protocol used for the library was the immunoSEQ multiplex PCR assay. Rearranged TCR beta chain sequences were amplified with the hsTCRB Kit following the manufacturer's protocol. An Illumina MiSeq was used to sequence the TCRB libraries. In the original analysis: Demultiplexing, trimming and gene mapping were performed with the kit vendor's proprietary platform. TCRdb carries this immuneACCESS record with in-frame sequences only. Its versions omit some clonotypes, under half of them owing to an unresolved V gene in the studies checked, with the rest unexplained. For V, J and clone size, that table is used; D and trimming come from the DNA. This sample comprises about 50,000 clones, under 90% of them detected only once. 7.4% of the sample goes to the ten largest clones. Sequenced material: PBMCs, taken from a glioma patient whose treatment included an IDH1 peptide vaccine. The sequence was obtained from a woman aged 45-65 years with glioma.

The CDR3 is CASGQNQETQYF. The nucleotides are TGCGCCAGCGGGCAAAACCAAGAGACCCAGTACTTC. The receptor chain draws on TRBV5-1 and TRBJ2-5, with the D segment identity uncertain. The CDR3, cysteine through phenylalanine, is 12 amino acids long. The only DNA kept is the CDR3, 36 bases in frame from the first base. V is clipped by 7 bases and J by 0 bases, and the sequence between their germline boundaries is 7 bases long. The germline V gene gives CDR1 as SGHRS and CDR2 as YFSETQ.